The 16 T cell receptor beta chains below all came from one sample that was sequenced in a study of blood T cells in healthy people across ages. The second PCR ran roughly 6 to 11 cycles with a sample-barcoded 5' primer and J-beta primers. TCRdb reprocessed the 5' RACE reads with MiXCR, giving one entry per CDR3 protein. Of roughly 800,000 distinct CDR3 sequences detected, around 36% appear once; the ten largest clones hold 10% to 15%. The material sequenced was blood. These receptors all come from a man between 18 and 35 years old in good health.

This clonotype has just a few counts. This rearrangement joins TRBV20-1 to TRBJ2-5; the match to TRBD1 covers 10 bases. With V trimmed by 2 bases and J by 3 bases, 3 bases remained unmatched. The CDR3 loop spans 14 amino acids. Germline assignment: CDR1 DFQATT and CDR2 SNEGSKA (reference sequence). The CDR3 DNA follows: TGCAGTGCTAGATGGGACAGGGGAGAAGAGACCCAGTACTTC. It translates to CSARWDRGEETQYF.

The rearrangement uses TRBV20-1 and TRBJ2-3; no reliable D call. CDR1 and CDR2 from the germline V gene are DFQATT and SNEGSKA (reference sequence). Trimming stripped 5 bases from V and 4 bases from J, with 19 bases between. The CDR3 spans 15 residues. CDR3 coding DNA: TGCAGTGCTCCAACTACAATGCACCGCGCAGATACGCAGTATTTT. It specifies CSAPTTMHRADTQYF.

This chain uses TRBV7-2 with TRBJ2-3, with 8 nucleotides matching TRBD2. In germline, CDR1 is SGHTA, CDR2 FQGNSA. The CDR3 length is 16 residues. V was clipped by 6 bases and J by 2 bases; unmatched bases: 10. The CDR3 coding sequence is TGTGCCAGCAGGCCGGGACTAGTAATTTTCACAGATACGCAGTATTTT. Translation gives CASRPGLVIFTDTQYF. Looking up the rest from reference TRBV7-2 and TRBJ2-3 gives the full variable domain: GAGVSQSPSNKVTEKGKDVELRCDPISGHTALYWYRQSLGQGLEFLIYFQGNSAPDKSGLPSDRFSAERTGGSVSTLTIQRTQQEDSAVYLCASRPGLVIFTDTQYFGPGTRLTVL.

The chain uses TRBV20-1 and TRBJ1-4; perhaps TRBD1 as D (5 bases). This CDR3 spans 13 amino acids. Deletions cut 6 bases from V and 6 bases from J, with 14 bases between. Germline-derived CDR1 and CDR2 are DFQATT and SNEGSKA (reference sequence). The CDR3 spells CSANAGTDEKLFF. The CDR3, as DNA: TGCAGTGCAAACGCAGGGACGGATGAAAAACTGTTTTTT.

This clonotype was detected a few times. CDR3 in amino acids: CATSENTGELFF. The DNA for the CDR3 is TGTGCCACCAGTGAGAACACCGGGGAGCTGTTTTTT. The rearrangement uses TRBV24-1 and TRBJ2-2; no definite D call. The ends were cut back, 4 bases at V and 1 base at J, with 0 bases in the middle. The CDR3 contains 12 residues. CDR1 and CDR2 from the germline V gene are KGHDR and SFDVKD.

The chain joins TRBV12-3 or TRBV12-4 to TRBJ1-1, with a tentative D call TRBD1 (6 bases). This CDR3 is 14 amino acids long. The V end was cut by 7 bases, the J end by 2 bases, with 14 bases between. CDR3 DNA sequence: TGTGCCAGCATCTGGGGGCAGGTTAACACTGAAGCTTTCTTT. Translation: CASIWGQVNTEAFF.

This chain connects TRBV24-1 to TRBJ2-7; 7 positions agree with TRBD1. The CDR3 spans 15 residues. V shed 4 bases and J 7 bases; nucleotides not matched to a gene: 12. Germline assignment: CDR1 KGHDR and CDR2 SFDVKD. The CDR3 DNA reads as TGTGCCACCAGTGACCAAGGACAGGTAGGCGATGAGCAGTACTTC. Its translation: CATSDQGQVGDEQYF.

The chain uses TRBV5-1 and TRBJ2-1; D uncertain. CDR1 is SGHRS and CDR2 is YFSETQ in the germline V gene. This CDR3 is 16 amino acids long. V dropped 4 bases and J dropped 5 bases, with 19 bases sitting between them. DNA of the CDR3: TGCGCCAGCAGCCCCCAAGCTCAGCAATCCCACAATGAGCAGTTCTTC. Its protein is CASSPQAQQSHNEQFF.

V gene TRBV27 combines with J gene TRBJ2-1, with TRBD1 matching over 8 bases. Germline lookup yields CDR1 MNHEY and CDR2 SMNVEV (reference sequence). The CDR3 is 18 amino acids. V lost 3 bases, J lost 0 bases, and 10 bases stayed unmatched. CDR3 coding DNA: TGTGCCAGCAGTTTGAGGACAGGGAGAAGAGTCTCCTACAATGAGCAGTTCTTC. It is translated as CASSLRTGRRVSYNEQFF.

The V call is TRBV6-2 or TRBV6-3, the J call TRBJ1-5, with 8 bases lining up with TRBD1. The V segment lost 7 bases and the J segment 8 bases; nucleotides outside the gene matches: 7. Germline assignment: CDR1 MNHEY and CDR2 SVGEGT. The CDR3 has 13 residues. This CDR3 reads CASNDRGVEPQHF. CDR3 nucleotide sequence: TGTGCCAGCAACGACAGGGGCGTGGAGCCCCAGCATTTT.

This clonotype was picked up many times. This chain uses TRBV14 with TRBJ1-5, with D tentatively TRBD1 (5 bases). Trimming shortened V by 4 bases and J by 6 bases, and 13 bases separated the two germline ends. CDR1 SGHDN and CDR2 FVKESK come from the germline V gene. The CDR3 totals 14 residues. The CDR3 protein is CASSLAGWGQPQHF. CDR3 nucleotides: TGTGCCAGCAGCCTCGCAGGGTGGGGTCAGCCCCAGCATTTT.

The chain joins TRBV7-6 to TRBJ2-1; 12 bases agree with TRBD2. This CDR3 has 18 amino acids. CDR1 SGHVS and CDR2 FNYEAQ come from the germline V gene. V lost 5 bases, J lost 5 bases, and 13 bases stayed unmatched. The CDR3 bases are TGTGCCAGCAGCCCGGTACTAGCGGGGGGACACTTCGACAATGAGCAGTTCTTC. Protein sequence: CASSPVLAGGHFDNEQFF.

This clonotype was observed a handful of times. The chain combines TRBV7-2 with TRBJ2-2; D uncertain. Trimming cost V 5 bases and J 7 bases, with 5 bases left between them. This CDR3 spans 11 amino acids. CDR1 and CDR2 (germline): SGHTA, FQGNSA. The CDR3 DNA follows: TGTGCCAGCAGCACAGTCGGGGAGCTGTTTTTT. As protein: CASSTVGELFF.

The chain links TRBV28 to TRBJ2-1, with 7 bases matching TRBD2. J gave up 6 bases and V 3 bases, and 8 bases lay outside the gene matches. Looked up from germline, CDR1 is MDHEN and CDR2 is SYDVKM. The CDR3 runs 15 residues. Here the CDR3 DNA reads TGTGCCAGCAGTTTTGTGGGGGGGGGGAGCAATGAGCAGTTCTTC. This encodes CASSFVGGGSNEQFF.

This clonotype was observed at least ten times. V usage is TRBV20-1 and J usage is TRBJ1-2; D perhaps matches TRBD1 (5 bases). The germline V and J ends were trimmed by 3 bases and 7 bases, with 12 bases remaining between them. Germline V gene lookup returns CDR1 DFQATT and CDR2 SNEGSKA (reference sequence). The CDR3 is 12 amino acids. DNA for the CDR3: TGCAGTGCTAGCCAGGGTCAGGGTGGCTACACCTTC. Its protein is CSASQGQGGYTF.

The V and J genes are TRBV10-2 and TRBJ2-7; 10 bases match TRBD1. CDR1 is WSHSY and CDR2 is SAAADI in the germline V gene. This CDR3 comprises 14 residues. V was clipped by 4 bases and J by 7 bases; unmatched bases: 7. In DNA form, the CDR3 reads TGCGCCAGCAGTGGGACAGGGGGGCCCAATGAGCAGTACTTC. Translated: CASSGTGGPNEQYF.